Listed here is a single T cell receptor beta chain. Its recognized antigen is unknown. There are no base qualities to consult, and no much larger clone falls within one base. The entire isolated RNA was reverse transcribed using the High Capacity cDNA Reverse Transcription Kit, and thus expressed TCRB transcripts were sequenced. Deep immunoSEQ sequencing was applied to naive, central memory and regulatory T cell samples, giving an average of roughly 3.3 million total reads per sample. After sorted cells were lysed in RLT buffer, RNA was extracted with DNase-treated RNeasy Micro or Mini kits, with the choice depending on cell number. Each cell subset was processed on its own to prevent cross-contamination, while patient and healthy donor samples were processed together. The immunoSEQ multiplex PCR was used to amplify TCRB sequences from cDNA, yielding 87-bp fragments that span the CDR3 region. Sequencing of the amplicons was performed on the Illumina HiSeq platform. The paper's data handling went like this. PCR bias was computationally corrected using synthetic template baselines, reads within Hamming distance 2 were collapsed, and singletons that could not be merged were discarded. Reads were aligned to IMGT to assign V, D and J genes, CDR3 length, and insertions or deletions at six rearrangement sites. Within each subset, clonotype counts were normalized to sorted cell number, and only after that were true diversity and Gini coefficients computed with the tcR R package. The overlap coefficient, calculated on TCRB nucleotide sequences, was used to measure repertoire sharing. Not all clones reach the TCRdb copy of this immuneACCESS table, which keeps in-frame sequences only. Checked studies attribute under half of the gap to unresolved V genes and leave the rest unexplained. The V and J calls and clone size were taken over from that table, and D and trimming were inferred from the DNA. In this sample the table shows some 190,000 clones, approximately 7.9% of which occur a single time. The ten largest clones represent 0.5% of the sample.

This specimen belongs to a study of beta chain features in type 1 diabetes (dated by TCRdb to 2016 to 2019). Concerning the study at large: Mean age, gender distribution, total cell number and subset yield were not different between patients and healthy donors. A total of some 100,000,000 sorted cells were examined across all samples, and a strong correlation was observed between cell number per subset and RNA yield. The study compared the TCRB repertoires of sorted circulating CD4+ T cell subsets in recently diagnosed type 1 diabetes patients with those in matched healthy donors. Regulatory and stem cell-like memory subsets were obtained from only 8 patients and about 8 healthy donors, while naive and central memory subsets were obtained from all 30 or so donors.

Study-wide conclusions, independent of this receptor: Because cDNA was sequenced instead of genomic DNA, highly expressing activated cells could be over-represented, though the groups showed no difference in activation or CD3 levels. Shorter templates might have been favored by PCR, but patient and control samples were amplified and corrected together, so both groups would have been affected equally by any skew. Fewer insertions and more nucleotide deletions at VDJ recombination sites were observed in patients with type 1 diabetes, implying thymic rearrangement abnormalities. A moderate but significant shortening of TCRB CDR3 length was observed in type 1 diabetes patients in all four CD4+ subsets. Only small numbers of individuals were included in the HLA sub-analyses, which left unresolved whether HLA type had any influence on TCRB rearrangement. The naive, central memory and regulatory TCRB repertoires appeared to resemble one another more closely among patients than among healthy donors.

Each donor gave one peripheral blood draw, averaging around 120 mL, which was collected into heparinised tubes. A BD FACSAria II was used to sort naive, central memory, regulatory and stem cell-like memory CD4+ T cells with a panel that included CD45RO, CCR7, CD25, CD127, CD95 and CD27. Purity was above 98% for every sorted population. PBMCs were isolated right away by Lymphoprep density gradient centrifugation and were stained directly, without culture. So that batch effects would be minimized, each experiment stained and sorted samples in pairs, pairing one healthy donor with one patient. V is cut back by 7 bases and J by 1 base, with 6 bases in the junction unmatched. The CDR3 contains 13 residues, cysteine and phenylalanine counted. Kept here is only the CDR3 DNA, which spans 39 bases and is read in frame from base 1. The germline V gene specifies SQVTM as CDR1 and ANQGSEA as CDR2.

The sequence links TRBV29-1 to TRBJ1-2, and 7 junctional nucleotides match TRBD1. Material for sequencing was central memory CD4+ T cells from blood. This TCR came from a young man with type 1 diabetes. The bases are TGCAGCGCCGCAGGGGGTGATAACTATGGCTACACCTTC. It is translated as CSAAGGDNYGYTF. Extended through the reference TRBV29-1 and TRBJ1-2 proteins, this CDR3 yields the full variable domain: SAVISQKPSRDICQRGTSLTIQCQVDSQVTMMFWYRQQPGQSLTLIATANQGSEATYESGFVIDKFPISRPNLTFSTLTVSNMSPEDSSIYLCSAAGGDNYGYTFGSGTRLTVV.